One and the same sample provided the 22 T cell receptor beta chains below, sequenced in a study of CD8 T cells in ankylosing spondylitis. Each CDR3 protein gets one entry after TCRdb re-called the 5' RACE reads with MiXCR. The table records about 220,000 distinct CDR3 sequences, around a quarter of them present only once. Sample: blood, either unsorted or a sorted T cell fraction (not recorded which). The source is a male donor with ankylosing spondylitis or in good health (not recorded which).

This clonotype has only one observation. A much larger clone is a single base away; this may be a read error. The chain is built from TRBV6-1 and TRBJ2-1; 11 positions match TRBD1. The germline V gene has CDR1 MNHNS and CDR2 SASEGT. The CDR3 length is 15 residues. V shed 6 bases and J 6 bases; nucleotides not matched to a gene: 7. The DNA for the CDR3 is TGTGCCAGCAGCCCCGGACAGGGGGCGGTCAATGAGCAGTTCTTC. It encodes CASSPGQGAVNEQFF.

The V and J genes are TRBV29-1 and TRBJ2-3; 7 bases line up with TRBD2. Per the germline V gene, CDR1 is SQVTM and CDR2 is ANQGSEA. Germline trimming cut 6 bases from V and 0 bases from J; bases unmatched to any gene: 6. The CDR3 loop spans 14 amino acids. CDR3 region: CSVDSGWSTDTQYF. The CDR3, as DNA: TGCAGCGTCGATAGCGGGTGGAGCACAGATACGCAGTATTTT.

V usage is TRBV4-3 and J usage is TRBJ2-1, with TRBD2 identical over 10 bases. Germline CDR1 reads LGHNA; CDR2 reads YSLEER. The CDR3 is 16 amino acids. The V segment lost 1 base and the J segment 8 bases; nucleotides outside the gene matches: 8. The CDR3 protein is CASSQGPSGRPYEQFF. Here the CDR3 DNA reads TGCGCCAGCAGCCAAGGACCTAGCGGGAGACCCTATGAGCAGTTCTTC.

On this clonotype: Given a much more abundant clone one base away, this may be a read error. The chain joins TRBV27 to TRBJ2-7, with D perhaps matching TRBD2 (6 bases). CDR3 size: 13 residues. Germline CDR1 and CDR2: MNHEY and SMNVEV (reference sequence). The CDR3 is CASSTASVNEQCF. CDR3 DNA sequence: TGTGCCAGCTCGACGGCTAGCGTCAACGAGCAGTGCTTC.

This clonotype was seen repeatedly, ten times or more. The rearrangement joins TRBV12-3 or TRBV12-4 to TRBJ2-7, with 8 bases aligning to TRBD2. This CDR3 contains 13 residues. After removal of 8 bases from V and 2 bases from J, the junction contained 5 bases not matched to a gene. The CDR3 DNA is TGTGCCAGCGGGAGACTAGCGCCCTACGAGCAGTACTTC. It is translated as CASGRLAPYEQYF.

This clonotype showed up many times. J is TRBJ2-7 and V is TRBV5-1, with unresolved D. The V end lost 1 base, the J end lost 2 bases, and 7 bases lay between the germline ends. Germline assignment: CDR1 SGHRS and CDR2 YFSETQ. CDR3 length equals 13 residues. CDR3 bases: TGCGCCAGCAGCTTGACACGTACCTACGAGCAGTACTTC. This codes for CASSLTRTYEQYF.

This clonotype was detected a few times. CDR3 in amino acids: CSGGGQGNYNSPLHF. The CDR3 bases are TGCAGTGGGGGGGGCCAGGGGAACTATAATTCACCCCTCCACTTT. The chain recombines TRBV20-1 with TRBJ1-6; D is possibly TRBD1 (6 bases). The germline V gene encodes CDR1 DFQATT and CDR2 SNEGSKA (reference sequence). The CDR3 consists of 15 residues. V was trimmed by 7 bases and J by 3 bases, leaving 16 bases between them.

In DNA, the CDR3 is TGTGCCATCAGTGATGAGTCGGGTTCGAACACTGAAGCTTTCTTT. Translated: CAISDESGSNTEAFF. V gene TRBV10-3 combines with J gene TRBJ1-1; D gene uncertain. This CDR3 has 15 amino acids. Germline-derived CDR1 and CDR2 are ENHRY and SYGVKD. Trimming removed 3 bases at V and 1 base at J, with 12 bases between.

The table lists this clonotype with many counts. The chain recombines TRBV4-1 with TRBJ2-7, with 8 bases identical to TRBD2. Germline assignment: CDR1 MGHRA and CDR2 YSYEKL. V trimming: 5 bases; J trimming: 0 bases; junction bases outside the gene matches: 9. The CDR3 runs 16 residues. The CDR3 loop reads CASSKTSGRLSYEQYF. The CDR3 bases are TGCGCCAGCAGCAAGACAAGCGGGAGACTCTCCTACGAGCAGTACTTC.

Ten or more counts support this clonotype. The chain recombines TRBV11-2 with TRBJ1-5; D call uncertain. V was clipped by 5 bases and J by 2 bases, with 7 bases between them. This CDR3 region has 13 residues. Germline V gene data show CDR1 as SGHAT and CDR2 as FQNNGV. Here the CDR3 reads CASSPMGNQPQHF. CDR3 nucleotides: TGTGCCAGCAGCCCCATGGGCAATCAGCCCCAGCATTTT.

This clonotype has only one observation. This rearrangement joins TRBV20-1 to TRBJ1-1; D not resolved. V was cut by 3 bases and J by 1 base, with 6 bases left in between. This CDR3 comprises 12 residues. Germline V gene sequence: CDR1 DFQATT, CDR2 SNEGSKA (reference sequence). DNA of the CDR3: TGCAGTGCTAGCAGCGGGAACACTGAAGCTTTCTTT. This encodes CSASSGNTEAFF.

This clonotype was seen many times. The rearrangement uses TRBV5-1 and TRBJ2-5, with 11 bases lining up with TRBD2. CDR1 is SGHRS, CDR2 YFSETQ, per germline. Unmatched junction bases numbered 8, after V lost 6 bases and J lost 1 base. The length of the CDR3 is 16 residues. CDR3 in DNA: TGCGCCAGCAACAATGGAGGGACTAGCGGCCAAGAGACCCAGTACTTC. It is translated as CASNNGGTSGQETQYF.

This chain's CDR3 is CASRTTGENSPLHF. The CDR3 nucleotides are TGTGCCAGCAGAACAACAGGGGAAAATTCACCCCTCCACTTT. This rearrangement joins TRBV6-1 to TRBJ1-6; TRBD1 agrees at 7 bases. Germline CDR1 and CDR2: MNHNS and SASEGT. This CDR3 has 14 residues. Trimming cost V 6 bases and J 7 bases; bases outside gene matches: 6.

The chain uses TRBV19 and TRBJ1-1; no definite D call. Germline V lookup: CDR1 LNHDA, CDR2 SQIVND (reference sequence). This CDR3 contains 13 residues. V gave up 3 bases and J gave up 1 base, with 6 bases separating them. In nucleotides, the CDR3 is TGTGCCAGTAGTATTTCAGCGAACACTGAAGCTTTCTTT. Translated: CASSISANTEAFF.

This clonotype was counted many times. The chain recombines TRBV5-1 with TRBJ2-7; possibly TRBD1 for D (5 bases). The CDR3 length is 17 residues. Trimming pared 0 bases from V and 1 base from J, leaving 17 bases between. Germline assignment: CDR1 SGHRS and CDR2 YFSETQ. The CDR3 loop reads CASSLGLTGFPSYEQYF. The CDR3 nucleotides are TGCGCCAGCAGCTTGGGCCTAACAGGTTTCCCATCCTACGAGCAGTACTTC. Based on the CDR3 plus reference TRBV5-1 and TRBJ2-7, the full variable domain is KAGVTQTPRYLIKTRGQQVTLSCSPISGHRSVSWYQQTPGQGLQFLFEYFSETQRNKGNFPGRFSGRQFSNSRSEMNVSTLELGDSALYLCASSLGLTGFPSYEQYFGPGTRLTVT.

The rearrangement uses TRBV15 and TRBJ2-5; D not certain. V was clipped by 0 bases and J by 4 bases, with 6 bases between them. The V gene's germline CDR1 is LNHNV and CDR2 YYDKDF (reference sequence). The CDR3 sequence is 13 residues long. The CDR3 DNA reads as TGTGCCACCAGCAGAGATGTTGGAGAGACCCAGTACTTC. Translation gives CATSRDVGETQYF.

The chain combines TRBV6-1 with TRBJ1-2; unclear D gene. The ends were cut back, 1 base at V and 4 bases at J, with 7 bases in the middle. CDR1 is MNHNS, CDR2 SASEGT, per germline. The CDR3 is 13 amino acids. The CDR3 is CASSEDGPYGYTF. DNA of the CDR3: TGTGCCAGCAGTGAAGATGGCCCCTATGGCTACACCTTC.

The chain combines TRBV6-4 with TRBJ2-7, with 7 bases matching TRBD1. The CDR3 spans 14 residues. With V trimmed by 6 bases and J by 6 bases, 11 bases remained unmatched. Germline V gene lookup returns CDR1 MRHNA and CDR2 SNTAGT. The CDR3 here is CASRTGTATSEQYF. CDR3 bases: TGTGCCAGCAGGACCGGGACAGCCACGAGCGAGCAGTACTTC.

Many counts were recorded for this clonotype. The chain is built from TRBV20-1 and TRBJ2-7, with 7 positions matching TRBD1. V shed 7 bases and J 7 bases; nucleotides not matched to a gene: 10. Germline lookup yields CDR1 DFQATT and CDR2 SNEGSKA (reference sequence). The CDR3 sequence is 12 residues long. CDR3 sequence: CSGGDRVGEQYF. The CDR3 DNA sequence: TGCAGTGGGGGAGACAGGGTTGGGGAGCAGTACTTC.

This clonotype was recorded many times. V usage is TRBV12-3 or TRBV12-4 and J usage is TRBJ2-5; 8 positions agree with TRBD2. The CDR3 has 14 amino acids. V shed 6 bases, J shed 4 bases, and the junction held 7 bases outside the gene matches. The CDR3 reads CASRNGLATETQYF. Here the CDR3 DNA reads TGTGCCAGCAGGAACGGACTAGCAACAGAGACCCAGTACTTC.

At least ten counts were recorded for this clonotype. The rearrangement joins TRBV5-1 to TRBJ2-5; 12 bases are a match to TRBD2. Germline CDR1 and CDR2: SGHRS and YFSETQ. V trimming: 7 bases; J trimming: 0 bases; junction bases outside the gene matches: 7. The CDR3 is made up of 16 amino acids. DNA of the CDR3: TGCGCCAGCCACACCGGGACTAGCGGGTACCAAGAGACCCAGTACTTC. Its translation is CASHTGTSGYQETQYF. Full variable domain (outside the CDR3, taken from reference TRBV5-1 and TRBJ2-5): KAGVTQTPRYLIKTRGQQVTLSCSPISGHRSVSWYQQTPGQGLQFLFEYFSETQRNKGNFPGRFSGRQFSNSRSEMNVSTLELGDSALYLCASHTGTSGYQETQYFGPGTRLLVL.

At least ten counts were recorded for this clonotype. The chain couples TRBV7-9 to TRBJ1-1; D is undetermined. Deletions cut 4 bases from V and 8 bases from J, with 14 bases between. Germline-derived CDR1 and CDR2 are SEHNR and FQNEAQ (reference sequence). CDR3 length: 13 residues. The CDR3 sequence is CASSWNPGLEAFF. The CDR3 region has the DNA TGTGCCAGCAGCTGGAACCCGGGCCTAGAAGCTTTCTTT.